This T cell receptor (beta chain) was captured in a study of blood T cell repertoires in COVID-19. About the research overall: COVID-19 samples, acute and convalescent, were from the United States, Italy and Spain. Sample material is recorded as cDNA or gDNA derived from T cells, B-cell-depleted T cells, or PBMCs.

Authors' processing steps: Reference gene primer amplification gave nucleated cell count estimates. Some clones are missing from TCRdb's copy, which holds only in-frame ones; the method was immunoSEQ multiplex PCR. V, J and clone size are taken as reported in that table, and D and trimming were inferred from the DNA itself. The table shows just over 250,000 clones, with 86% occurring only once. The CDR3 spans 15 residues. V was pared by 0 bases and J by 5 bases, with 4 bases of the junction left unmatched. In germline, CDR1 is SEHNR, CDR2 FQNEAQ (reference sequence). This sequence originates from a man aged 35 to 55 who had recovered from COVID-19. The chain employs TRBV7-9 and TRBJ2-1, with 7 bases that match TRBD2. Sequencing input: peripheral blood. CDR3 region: CASSLALAKNNEQFF. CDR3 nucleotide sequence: TGTGCCAGCAGCTTAGCACTAGCGAAGAACAATGAGCAGTTCTTC. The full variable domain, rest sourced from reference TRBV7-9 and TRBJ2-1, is DTGVSQNPRHKITKRGQNVTFRCDPISEHNRLYWYRQTLGQGPEFLTYFQNEAQLEKSRLLSDRFSAERPKGSFSTLEIQRTEQGDSAMYLCASSLALAKNNEQFFGPGTRLTVL.